These 21 T cell receptor beta chains share one sample of origin, sequenced in a study of blood T cell repertoires in COVID-19. TCRdb's copy holds only in-frame clones and misses some; the assay was immunoSEQ multiplex PCR. The sample shows roughly 71,000 clones, about nine tenths of them seen only once. The sequenced sample consisted of peripheral blood. The source of these receptors is a man aged 30 to 45 with acute or convalescent COVID-19.

The chain couples TRBV6-5 to TRBJ1-2; a possible D gene is TRBD1 (5 bases). Per germline, CDR1 MNHEY and CDR2 SVGAGI. This CDR3 is 13 amino acids long. V lost 8 bases and J lost 0, with 10 bases in between. The CDR3: CASESGSNYGYTF. The CDR3 region has the DNA TGTGCCAGCGAGTCAGGGTCTAACTATGGCTACACCTTC.

The chain links TRBV2 to TRBJ2-7; D is unclear. Trimming shortened V by 5 bases and J by 5 bases, and 16 bases separated the two germline ends. Germline V gives CDR1 SNHLY, CDR2 FYNNEI. The CDR3 loop spans 14 amino acids. This CDR3 is CASSRQLKAHEQYF. The CDR3 bases are TGTGCCAGCAGTCGACAACTCAAGGCCCACGAGCAGTACTTC.

The chain recombines TRBV7-2 with TRBJ2-7; 8 bases map to TRBD2. With 1 base clipped from V and 1 base from J, the junction kept 12 bases outside the gene matches. Looked up from germline, CDR1 is SGHTA and CDR2 is FQGNSA. The CDR3 spans 18 residues. DNA of the CDR3: TGTGCCAGCAGCTTAGTTGGGGGGAGTAGCGGGACGTCCTACGAGCAGTACTTC. As protein: CASSLVGGSSGTSYEQYF. Full variable domain (remainder filled in from reference TRBV7-2 and TRBJ2-7): GAGVSQSPSNKVTEKGKDVELRCDPISGHTALYWYRQSLGQGLEFLIYFQGNSAPDKSGLPSDRFSAERTGGSVSTLTIQRTQQEDSAVYLCASSLVGGSSGTSYEQYFGPGTRLTVT.

The rearrangement joins TRBV5-8 to TRBJ1-4; no definite D call. The CDR3 loop spans 13 amino acids. CDR1 SGHTS and CDR2 YDEGEE come from the germline V gene. V gave up 0 bases and J gave up 12 bases, with 12 bases separating them. This CDR3 reads CASSLEPGAQLFF. Here the CDR3 DNA reads TGTGCCAGCAGCTTGGAACCGGGAGCACAACTGTTTTTT.

This chain connects TRBV5-1 to TRBJ1-6, with 7 bases lining up with TRBD1. This CDR3 spans 16 amino acids. Germline CDR1 is SGHRS and CDR2 is YFSETQ. V dropped 0 bases and J dropped 4; count of bases not matched to a gene: 4. DNA of the CDR3: TGCGCCAGCAGCTTGGCCGGGGACAGTTATAATTCACCCCTCCACTTT. This gives the protein CASSLAGDSYNSPLHF. Together with reference TRBV5-1 and TRBJ1-6, the CDR3 gives the full variable domain: KAGVTQTPRYLIKTRGQQVTLSCSPISGHRSVSWYQQTPGQGLQFLFEYFSETQRNKGNFPGRFSGRQFSNSRSEMNVSTLELGDSALYLCASSLAGDSYNSPLHFGNGTRLTVT.

This clone has just one count. The chain joins TRBV6-5 to TRBJ1-2, with TRBD1 matching over 7 bases. CDR3 length: 13 residues. From germline, CDR1 is MNHEY and CDR2 SVGAGI. The junction had 9 bases not matched to a gene; V was cut back by 6 bases and J by 8 bases. The CDR3 DNA follows: TGTGCCAGCAGCCGACAGGGCCTAGGGGGCTACACCTTC. Protein sequence: CASSRQGLGGYTF.

The chain carries TRBV6-1 and TRBJ2-2; 9 bases map to TRBD2. Germline lookup yields CDR1 MNHNS and CDR2 SASEGT. The CDR3 consists of 18 residues. V lost 0 bases to trimming and J lost 7 bases; unmatched junction nucleotides: 12. The CDR3 bases are TGTGCCAGCAGTGAAGCTGCGGGAGGGTTGGGTTCCTTCGGGGAGCTGTTTTTT. Protein sequence: CASSEAAGGLGSFGELFF.

The chain is built from TRBV18 and TRBJ1-3, with D possibly TRBD1 on 5 matching bases. In germline, CDR1 is KGHSH, CDR2 LQKENI. There are 18 residues in the CDR3. V was cut by 2 bases and J by 0 bases, with 17 bases left in between. This chain's CDR3 is CASSPFGQGANSGNTIYF. The CDR3 nucleotides are TGTGCCAGCTCACCATTCGGGCAAGGGGCCAACTCTGGAAACACCATATATTTT.

The chain employs TRBV5-4 and TRBJ2-7; 12 positions agree with TRBD2. V gave up 4 bases and J gave up 9 bases; unmatched junction bases: 14. This CDR3 is 16 amino acids long. Germline V gives CDR1 SGHNT, CDR2 YYREEE (reference sequence). This chain's CDR3 is CASSDRTSGNAGAQYF. The CDR3 DNA sequence: TGTGCCAGCAGCGACAGGACTAGCGGGAACGCTGGGGCGCAGTACTTC.

The genes are TRBV11-1 and TRBJ2-2; D is possibly TRBD1 (6 bases). The V and J ends lost 8 bases and 5 bases respectively, with 12 bases between them. The germline V gene has CDR1 SGHAT and CDR2 FQDESV (reference sequence). The CDR3 loop spans 13 amino acids. The CDR3 sequence is CASRGRGTGELFF. The CDR3, as DNA: TGTGCCAGCCGCGGCAGGGGAACCGGGGAGCTGTTTTTT.

The CDR3 protein is CASSLRGPQETQYF. The CDR3 coding sequence is TGTGCCAGCAGTTTACGAGGTCCGCAAGAGACCCAGTACTTC. V usage is TRBV27 and J usage is TRBJ2-5, with D unclear. There are 14 residues in the CDR3. Germline lookup yields CDR1 MNHEY and CDR2 SMNVEV (reference sequence). V was pared by 2 bases and J by 2 bases, with 9 bases between.

In its sample, this clone was seen once. The V and J genes are TRBV7-2 and TRBJ2-3; a possible D gene is TRBD1 (6 bases). Germline CDR1 reads SGHTA; CDR2 reads FQGNSA. This CDR3 spans 15 amino acids. V lost 1 base and J 3 bases, leaving 11 bases between the germline ends. CDR3 DNA sequence: TGTGCCAGCAGCTTAGTGAGCCAGGGGACAGATACGCAGTATTTT. Its translation is CASSLVSQGTDTQYF.

The gene calls are TRBV18 and TRBJ1-1; 8 bases map to TRBD1. Per the germline V gene, CDR1 is KGHSH and CDR2 is LQKENI. The CDR3 is 16 residues long. Germline trimming cut 0 bases from V and 1 base from J; bases unmatched to any gene: 4. CDR3 protein: CASSPPNGQGNTEAFF. Written as DNA, the CDR3 is TGTGCCAGCTCACCACCCAACGGACAGGGGAACACTGAAGCTTTCTTT.

In its sample, this clone was seen once. This chain joins TRBV3-1 (or the pseudogene TRBV3-2) and TRBJ2-2; no reliable D call. V dropped 5 bases and J dropped 4 bases, with 14 bases sitting between them. The germline V gene has CDR1 LGHDT and CDR2 YNNKEL (reference sequence). The CDR3 length is 15 residues. The CDR3 protein is CASSDRVTTTGELFF. CDR3 coding DNA: TGTGCCAGCAGCGACCGGGTCACGACCACCGGGGAGCTGTTTTTT.

The chain links TRBV6-5 to TRBJ1-3, with no clear D. Germline V CDR1 and CDR2: MNHEY, SVGAGI. This CDR3 has 15 residues. Deletions cut 4 bases from V and 1 base from J, with 11 bases between. CDR3 sequence reads: CASSSLFLSGNTIYF. The CDR3, as DNA: TGTGCCAGCAGTTCTCTATTTCTATCTGGAAACACCATATATTTT.

V gene TRBV29-1 combines with J gene TRBJ1-1, with D perhaps TRBD1 (5 bases). V was trimmed by 6 bases and J by 1 base, leaving 15 bases between them. The CDR3 runs to 14 residues. Germline assignment: CDR1 SQVTM and CDR2 ANQGSEA. The CDR3 DNA sequence: TGCAGCGTGGGGAGGGGAATACAGAACACTGAAGCTTTCTTT. Protein: CSVGRGIQNTEAFF.

The rearrangement uses TRBV5-1 and TRBJ2-1; 7 nucleotides align to TRBD1. The CDR3 runs 15 residues. V lost 3 bases, J lost 7 bases, and 10 bases stayed unmatched. CDR1 is SGHRS, CDR2 YFSETQ, per germline. The CDR3 DNA follows: TGCGCCAGCAGCTCCGGGACAGACCCTAGGAATGAGCAGTTCTTC. Protein sequence: CASSSGTDPRNEQFF.

V usage is TRBV27 and J usage is TRBJ2-7, with 8 positions matching TRBD1. This CDR3 spans 14 amino acids. V lost 4 bases, J lost 0 bases, and 2 bases stayed unmatched. CDR1 and CDR2 from the germline V gene are MNHEY and SMNVEV (reference sequence). The CDR3: CASSYGQGSYEQYF. Here the CDR3 DNA reads TGTGCCAGCAGTTACGGACAGGGCTCCTACGAGCAGTACTTC.

The chain is built from TRBV27 and TRBJ2-4, with 7 positions matching TRBD1. Germline CDR1 reads MNHEY; CDR2 reads SMNVEV (reference sequence). J lost 7 bases, V lost 4 bases, and 19 bases had no gene match. The CDR3 sequence is 18 residues long. This CDR3 reads CASSSPGTASVLGNIQYF. CDR3 DNA: TGTGCCAGCAGTTCCCCCGGGACAGCAAGCGTTTTAGGGAACATTCAGTACTTC.

This chain uses TRBV11-2 with TRBJ1-3; D is possibly TRBD1 (5 bases). Germline CDR1 SGHAT, CDR2 FQNNGV. V shed 0 bases and J shed 2 bases, with 11 bases lying between them. This CDR3 comprises 16 residues. The CDR3 region is CASSLDWVQAGNTIYF. The CDR3 nucleotides are TGTGCCAGCAGCTTAGATTGGGTACAGGCTGGAAACACCATATATTTT.

The CDR3 nucleotides read TGTGCCACCAGTGAACATGAGGGTGGTGGCTACACCTTC. Translated: CATSEHEGGGYTF. The rearrangement joins TRBV24-1 to TRBJ1-2; no clear D gene. CDR1 is KGHDR, CDR2 SFDVKD, per germline. CDR3 size: 13 residues. The V gene lost 4 bases and the J gene lost 7 bases, with 12 bases spanning the gap.